The source of this T cell receptor (beta chain) is a study of blood T cell repertoires in COVID-19 (dated by TCRdb to between 2020 and 2021). For the wider study: Samples from collaborators originated in the United States, Italy and Spain and spanned both the acute and convalescent phases of COVID-19. The material from the prospective study consisted of cDNA or gDNA derived from T cells, B-cell-depleted T cells, or PBMCs. Nearly every sample came with metadata listing a de-identified subject ID, COVID-19 status, age in years and sex. Subjects who had been exposed to COVID-19, were actively infected with it, or had recovered from it provided the deeply sampled blood TCRbeta repertoires that made up the dataset. A freely available public database, intended as a resource for researchers studying the immune response to SARS-CoV-2, is where the repertoires were released. Where available, HLA class I and class II types were taken from metadata supplied by the sample provider and were not determined by assay-based typing. The samples were drawn from two sources: the first 160 participants of the ongoing ImmuneRACE study, and about 1,300 subjects contributed by 6 global collaborators.

TCRbeta CDR3 regions were amplified from genomic DNA by means of the immunoSEQ Assay, a bias-controlled multiplex PCR. The study's processing was this. The number of nucleated cells in each sample was estimated by amplification of reference gene primers within the assay. To quantify the absolute abundance of each unique TCRbeta CDR3 rearrangement, sequence reads were collapsed and filtered. Productive Simpson clonality was computed per sample as the square root of Simpson's diversity index over productive rearrangements. Drawn from immuneACCESS, this table holds only the in-frame rearrangements with V and J called that TCRdb kept. Clones are partly lost; checked studies trace under half to an unresolved V gene and leave the rest unexplained. That table gives V, J and clone size, and the DNA gave D and trimming. The sample table holds 57,000 or so clones, of which around 84% were seen once. The ten largest make up 17% of the sample.

CDR1 and CDR2 are drawn from the germline V gene (reference sequence): SEHNR, FQNEAQ. The CDR3 runs 12 residues from the cysteine to the phenylalanine. The entry retains the CDR3 DNA only, 36 bases that are in frame from base 1. The junction shows trimming of 7 bases on V and 8 bases on J, plus 14 bases between the germline ends. Each collaborating institution followed its own protocols to collect whole blood in K2EDTA tubes. Collaborator samples were shipped for TCRbeta analysis as frozen whole blood, isolated PBMCs, or DNA extracted from either sample type. On this clone itself: Its antigen is not yet known. Nothing much larger sits one base from this clone, and base qualities are not available.

What the research found in general, with its limitations: The quantity of clinical and demographic metadata differed by source and by participant and was supplied without curation.

The origin of this receptor is a man between 65 and 79 years old with active COVID-19. Material for sequencing was peripheral blood. This sequence uses TRBV7-9 and TRBJ1-1; too little of a D gene remains to name it. The encoded CDR3 is CASTNLTREAFF. DNA sequence: TGTGCCAGCACCAATCTGACGAGGGAAGCTTTCTTT.